Listed below are T cell receptor beta chains from one sample, sequenced in a study of identical twins. MiXCR was run by TCRdb on the 5' RACE reads, yielding one entry per CDR3 protein. Counted here are fewer than 250,000 distinct CDR3 sequences, 5.5% to 8% occurring once; the ten biggest clones make up 3.5% to 4%. The same specimen was also included in a second study, on yellow fever vaccine responses in identical twins.

The material sequenced was memory (CD45RO+) T cells sorted from blood. The receptors originated from a young woman in good health. The CDR3 runs from the conserved cysteine through the conserved F or W. A D gene is named only where the DNA matches it firmly. Clone size is given for some rows only: seen once, a few or many times, or a class if the clone is expanded.

j_call clone_size d_call v_call cdr3_nt cdr3_aa
TRBJ2-2 NA TRBD1 TRBV25-1 TGTGCCAGCAGTTGGGACAGCCCTGCGAACACCGGGGAGCTGTTTTTT CASSWDSPANTGELFF
TRBJ2-1 NA TRBD2 TRBV3-1 TGTGCCAGCAGCCGAGCCTGGGGGGGGAGATACAATGAGCAGTTCTTC CASSRAWGGRYNEQFF
TRBJ2-7 few NA TRBV6-1 TGTGCCAGCAGTGAACGGGAGGGGGCCTTCTACGAGCAGTACTTC CASSEREGAFYEQYF
TRBJ2-1 few TRBD1 TRBV28 TGTGCCAGCAGTTTGTCGGACAGGAGTACTGAGCAGTTCTTC CASSLSDRSTEQFF
TRBJ1-6 few NA TRBV6-1 TGTGCCAGCTCCAGAATTAATTCACCCCTCCACTTT CASSRINSPLHF
TRBJ2-5 many NA TRBV15 TGTGCCACCAGCGATTACAGGGTGGGTCAAGAGACCCAGTACTTC CATSDYRVGQETQYF
TRBJ2-3 many TRBD2 TRBV5-1 TGCGCCAGCAGCCGTACGACCATAGCGGGAGGGCCAGATACGCAGTATTTT CASSRTTIAGGPDTQYF
TRBJ2-5 NA TRBD2 TRBV20-1 TGCAGTGCTAGAGTCGGGGCGGGGGTTCAAGAGACCCAGTACTTC CSARVGAGVQETQYF
TRBJ2-6 NA TRBD1 TRBV28 TGTGCCAGCAGCCTACGAAACAGGGGGCTCGGGGCCAACGTCCTGACTTTC CASSLRNRGLGANVLTF
TRBJ2-5 many NA TRBV4-2 TGTGCCAGCAGCCAAGATCCGGGGGGCGAGGGAGAGACCCAGTACTTC CASSQDPGGEGETQYF
TRBJ2-3 NA NA TRBV6-5 TGTGCCAGCAGTTATCAGAGAGGCACAGATACGCAGTATTTT CASSYQRGTDTQYF
TRBJ2-1 few NA TRBV5-5 TGTGCCAGCAGCCCACTGAAAGGGAGCTCCTACAATGAGCAGTTCTTC CASSPLKGSSYNEQFF
TRBJ2-1 NA TRBD2 TRBV27 TGTGCCAGCAGTTCGGTACTAGCGGGACGTAATGAGCAGTTCTTC CASSSVLAGRNEQFF
TRBJ2-2 few NA TRBV20-1 TGCAGTGCCCGTAAGGCCGGGGAGCTGTTTTTT CSARKAGELFF
TRBJ2-7 many NA TRBV7-8 TGTGCCAGCAGCCATACCTTAGCAGACTCCTACGAGCAGTACTTC CASSHTLADSYEQYF